The TCR beta chain described here comes from a study of T cells in localized non-small cell lung cancer. Method: immunoSEQ multiplex PCR; TCRdb's copy keeps in-frame clones and lacks some. The sample shows 30,000 to 40,000 clones, about 90% of them seen only once. With respect to this clone: The target antigen is unknown.

Study observations and caveats: Measurement of T cell clonality placed uninvolved adjacent lung highest, above the level in tumor. Tumor samples were not multi-region, leaving intratumor heterogeneity unexcluded. Adjacent lung held a median roughly 60 of the top 100 tumor clones.

Germline values: CDR1 LNHDA, CDR2 SQIVND (reference sequence). There are 14 residues in the CDR3. V lost 9 bases, J lost 9 bases, and 24 bases lay in between. The V call is TRBV19, the J call TRBJ2-7; tentative D call: TRBD1 (6 bases). Sequenced material: peripheral blood, taken before any cancer treatment. The clonotype comes from a woman aged 40-69 years with stage I lung adenocarcinoma. In DNA form, the CDR3 reads TGTGCCAGCCCACCCGGGACAACCTTGGAATGGCAGTACTTC. It yields the protein CASPPGTTLEWQYF.